These 31 T cell receptor beta chains originate from one sample sequenced in a study of T-cell reconstitution after alpha-beta-depleted transplantation in children (TCRdb year 2016). The treatment or condition label on this specimen signifies: allogeneic hematopoietic cell transplantation with graft depleted of TCRalphabeta T cells and CD19 B cells. The library was obtained by PCR. Sequenced using an Illumina HiSeq 2500. TCR library preparation used molecular barcoding, with unique molecular identifiers applied to normalize quantification of the TCRbeta repertoire. TCRdb handled the public reads itself, with Q25 trimming in fastp and clone calling in MiXCR, and kept productive beta chains. Each CDR3 protein gets just one entry, which takes the most common genes and DNA from the rows behind it. Here the sample has 670,000 or so distinct CDR3 sequences; less than 15% occur a single time. The ten largest account for 0.79% of the sample.

The source material was PBMCs, sampled before TCRalphabeta/CD19-depleted stem cell transplant. The receptors come from a girl aged 2-10 years with congenital amegakaryocytic thrombocytopenia, due to receive a stem cell transplant.

This clonotype showed up many times. V gene TRBV12-3 or TRBV12-4 combines with J gene TRBJ2-3; D ambiguous. V shed 7 bases and J shed 6 bases, with 11 bases lying between them. The CDR3 sequence is 12 residues long. The CDR3 region is CASTHYLDTQYF. CDR3 nucleotide sequence: TGTGCCAGCACTCACTACTTGGATACGCAGTATTTT.

The chain employs TRBV5-1 and TRBJ2-5; D gene uncertain. V was clipped by 4 bases and J by 8 bases, with 9 bases between them. The CDR3 runs to 11 residues. CDR1 is SGHRS and CDR2 is YFSETQ in the germline V gene. CDR3 nucleotides: TGCGCCAGCAGCGTTGACTCCACCCAGTACTTC. It is translated as CASSVDSTQYF.

This chain joins TRBV29-1 and TRBJ2-2, with 7 positions matching TRBD2. This CDR3 is 14 amino acids long. The germline gives CDR1 SQVTM, CDR2 ANQGSEA. The junction had 9 bases not matched to a gene; V was cut back by 5 bases and J by 6 bases. The CDR3: CSVYLVGGAGELFF. The CDR3 DNA reads as TGCAGCGTTTACTTGGTGGGGGGGGCCGGGGAGCTGTTTTTT.

Many counts were recorded for this clonotype. This sequence joins TRBV27 and TRBJ2-7; a possible D gene is TRBD1 (6 bases). Germline CDR1 MNHEY, CDR2 SMNVEV (reference sequence). V was trimmed by 6 bases and J by 4 bases, leaving 13 bases between them. The CDR3 sequence is 13 residues long. The CDR3 DNA is TGTGCCAGCAGCCCGGGACATTTTTACGAGCAGTACTTC. It codes for CASSPGHFYEQYF.

This chain uses TRBV12-3 or TRBV12-4 with TRBJ2-5; the D gene is possibly TRBD2 (5 bases). Between the trimmed V and J ends, which lost 1 base and 3 bases, there was a span of 12 bases. The CDR3 has 15 amino acids. The CDR3: CASSLVGVLEETQYF. The CDR3 DNA reads as TGTGCCAGCAGTTTAGTCGGGGTTTTAGAAGAGACCCAGTACTTC.

The chain uses TRBV15 and TRBJ2-3, with 13 bases matching TRBD2. The V segment lost 3 bases and the J segment 3 bases; nucleotides outside the gene matches: 15. The CDR3 runs 20 residues. CDR1 is LNHNV and CDR2 is YYDKDF in the germline V gene (reference sequence). The CDR3 reads CATSSPHGTSGTRPTDTQYF. For the CDR3, the DNA is TGTGCCACCAGCAGTCCGCACGGGACTAGCGGGACCCGCCCGACAGATACGCAGTATTTT.

In DNA form, the CDR3 reads TGTGCCAGCAGCTTAGTCTGCGAGCAGTACTTC. Residues: CASSLVCEQYF. The V gene is TRBV7-2, the J gene TRBJ2-7; D unresolved. V was clipped by 1 base and J by 6 bases, with 4 bases between them. This CDR3 spans 11 amino acids. Germline V CDR1 and CDR2: SGHTA, FQGNSA.

This clonotype appeared a few times. J is TRBJ2-3 and V is TRBV5-1; possible D gene TRBD1, 6 bases. This CDR3 has 14 residues. Trimming stripped 4 bases from V and 2 bases from J, with 11 bases between. CDR1 SGHRS and CDR2 YFSETQ come from the germline V gene. Written as DNA, the CDR3 is TGCGCCAGCAGCAGGGGGACGGTCACAGATACGCAGTATTTT. Amino acid sequence: CASSRGTVTDTQYF.

This clonotype occurred many times. The chain uses TRBV6-5 and TRBJ1-2; D call uncertain. CDR3 length: 12 amino acids. With 6 bases removed from V and 13 bases from J, the gap between germline ends came to 18 bases. Germline CDR1 reads MNHEY; CDR2 reads SVGAGI. The CDR3 sequence: CASSPRVGVCTF. The CDR3 coding sequence is TGTGCCAGCAGCCCGAGGGTAGGAGTTTGCACCTTC.

This clonotype was seen many times. The chain recombines TRBV5-1 with TRBJ2-7; 11 nucleotides agree with TRBD2. After removal of 2 bases from V and 3 bases from J, the junction contained 1 base not matched to a gene. The CDR3 is made up of 14 amino acids. CDR1 SGHRS and CDR2 YFSETQ come from the germline V gene. CDR3 DNA sequence: TGCGCCAGCAGCTTTACTAGCGGGAGCTACGAGCAGTACTTC. Amino acid sequence: CASSFTSGSYEQYF.

This chain links TRBV12-3 or TRBV12-4 with TRBJ1-5, with D maybe TRBD1 (5 bases). V gave up 3 bases and J gave up 2 bases, with 17 bases separating them. The CDR3 runs to 17 residues. The CDR3 coding sequence is TGTGCCAGCAGTTTTACGGCAGGGTTTGACGGCAATCAGCCCCAGCATTTT. This translates into CASSFTAGFDGNQPQHF.

This clonotype has a count of ten or more. V is TRBV12-3 or TRBV12-4 and J is TRBJ2-2; D remains unclear. This CDR3 contains 14 residues. V gave up 6 bases and J gave up 4 bases, with 12 bases separating them. CDR3 bases: TGTGCCAGCAGATATAACTACCTCACCGGGGAGCTGTTTTTT. This gives the protein CASRYNYLTGELFF.

This clonotype turned up a few times. This chain links TRBV18 with TRBJ2-1, with 11 bases matching TRBD2. Per the germline V gene, CDR1 is KGHSH and CDR2 is LQKENI. V lost 3 bases, J lost 4 bases, and 17 bases stayed unmatched. This CDR3 is built from 20 residues. CDR3 amino acids: CASSPLFGLAGGGVYNEQFF. CDR3 coding DNA: TGTGCCAGCTCACCGCTCTTCGGACTAGCGGGTGGCGGGGTGTACAATGAGCAGTTCTTC. The full variable domain, its missing parts supplied by reference TRBV18 and TRBJ2-1, is NAGVMQNPRHLVRRRGQEARLRCSPMKGHSHVYWYRQLPEEGLKFMVYLQKENIIDESGMPKERFSAEFPKEGPSILRIQQVVRGDSAAYFCASSPLFGLAGGGVYNEQFFGPGTRLTVL.

This chain uses TRBV20-1 with TRBJ1-1; 7 positions agree with TRBD1. V shed 8 bases and J 4 bases; nucleotides not matched to a gene: 16. Germline CDR1 DFQATT, CDR2 SNEGSKA (reference sequence). The CDR3 is made up of 15 amino acids. The CDR3 coding sequence is TGCAGTTTCTCTGGCGAACGACAGGGACCCACTGAAGCTTTCTTT. Residues: CSFSGERQGPTEAFF.

This clonotype was detected a few times. CDR3: CASSQETGRGEAFF. Written as DNA, the CDR3 is TGTGCCAGCAGCCAAGAAACTGGGCGTGGTGAAGCTTTCTTT. This rearrangement joins TRBV3-1 to TRBJ1-1, with D unclear. The CDR3 has 14 residues. Germline V gives CDR1 LGHDT, CDR2 YNNKEL (reference sequence). With 0 bases removed from V and 7 bases from J, the gap between germline ends came to 12 bases.

This clonotype was seen only a few times. The chain is built from TRBV4-2 and TRBJ2-7; 8 bases line up with TRBD2. V dropped 0 bases and J dropped 3; count of bases not matched to a gene: 4. This CDR3 is built from 15 residues. The germline gives CDR1 LGHNA, CDR2 YNFKEQ. The CDR3 loop reads CASSQEVAGGYEQYF. In DNA form, the CDR3 reads TGTGCCAGCAGCCAAGAAGTCGCGGGGGGCTACGAGCAGTACTTC.

This clonotype showed up just a few times. This chain joins TRBV10-3 and TRBJ2-7, with D perhaps TRBD1 (6 bases). Trimming took off 7 bases at V and 4 bases at J, with 23 bases between the two ends. CDR3 length: 16 amino acids. CDR1 and CDR2 from the germline V gene are ENHRY and SYGVKD. The CDR3 here is CAITDSFKSFGYEQYF. The DNA for the CDR3 is TGTGCCATCACGGACAGTTTCAAATCCTTCGGATACGAGCAGTACTTC.

This clonotype was seen at least ten times. The chain employs TRBV18 and TRBJ2-5, with 7 positions matching TRBD1. The V segment lost 2 bases and the J segment 3 bases; nucleotides outside the gene matches: 9. Germline V gene sequence: CDR1 KGHSH, CDR2 LQKENI. The CDR3 consists of 16 residues. The CDR3 here is CASSPGGQQEKETQYF. In DNA, the CDR3 is TGTGCCAGCTCACCAGGGGGACAGCAGGAAAAAGAGACCCAGTACTTC.

This sequence joins TRBV7-3 and TRBJ2-4, with 9 bases aligning to TRBD1. V was clipped by 4 bases and J by 4 bases; unmatched bases: 2. Germline CDR1 and CDR2: SGHTA and FQGTGA. The CDR3 covers 14 residues. This chain's CDR3 is CASSSGTGKNIQYF. The CDR3 bases are TGTGCCAGCAGCTCGGGGACAGGGAAAAACATTCAGTACTTC.

This clonotype was observed many times. The chain's CDR3 is CASSFQRGYEQYF. CDR3 bases: TGTGCCAGCAGTTTTCAGCGGGGGTACGAGCAGTACTTC. The chain couples TRBV27 to TRBJ2-7, with 8 nucleotides matching TRBD2. CDR1 MNHEY and CDR2 SMNVEV come from the germline V gene (reference sequence). This CDR3 is 13 amino acids long. Germline trimming cut 3 bases from V and 4 bases from J; bases unmatched to any gene: 2.

Concerning this clonotype: One end of the junction does not line up with germline, which may come from a read error. V usage is TRBV5-1 and J usage is TRBJ2-1, with D possibly TRBD2 on 5 matching bases. CDR1 and CDR2 from the germline V gene are SGHRS and YFSETQ. This CDR3 is built from 14 residues. The CDR3 sequence is CASSLGGNGNAQFF. The CDR3 DNA sequence: TGCGCCAGCAGCTTGGGAGGGAACGGCAATGCGCAGTTCTTC.

This clonotype was counted at least ten times. V is TRBV4-2 and J is TRBJ2-3, with a tentative D call TRBD2 (6 bases). Trimming shortened V by 0 bases and J by 4 bases, and 14 bases separated the two germline ends. CDR1 is LGHNA and CDR2 is YNFKEQ in the germline V gene. This CDR3 spans 16 amino acids. CDR3 nucleotide sequence: TGTGCCAGCAGCCAAGATGAGGCGGGGTTATCAGATACGCAGTATTTT. This gives the protein CASSQDEAGLSDTQYF.

The CDR3 region is CATSRDRGTGELFF. The DNA for the CDR3 is TGTGCCACCAGCAGAGATAGGGGCACCGGGGAGCTGTTTTTT. This chain joins TRBV15 and TRBJ2-2; D is perhaps TRBD1 (5 bases). V lost 0 bases, J lost 4 bases, and 6 bases lay in between. Germline-derived CDR1 and CDR2 are LNHNV and YYDKDF (reference sequence). This CDR3 has 14 amino acids.

In regard to this clonotype: The junction departs from the called germline gene at one end, perhaps through a read error. The chain has TRBV24-1 and TRBJ2-5, with D perhaps being TRBD1 or TRBD2 (5 bases each). Looked up from germline, CDR1 is KGHDR and CDR2 is SFDVKD. The CDR3 loop spans 14 amino acids. The DNA of the CDR3 is TGTGCCACCAGTGATTTGGGGGACCAAGAGACCCAGTCCTTC. Translating gives CATSDLGDQETQSF.

This clonotype was picked up many times. The chain employs TRBV12-3 or TRBV12-4 and TRBJ2-7; no clear D. The CDR3 covers 15 residues. V was cut by 7 bases and J by 0 bases, with 16 bases left in between. This CDR3 is CASTWGPLSSYEQYF. CDR3 sequence (DNA): TGTGCCAGCACCTGGGGTCCTCTTTCCTCCTACGAGCAGTACTTC.

The genes are TRBV20-1 and TRBJ2-7; TRBD2 might be the D (5 bases). CDR1 DFQATT and CDR2 SNEGSKA come from the germline V gene (reference sequence). The CDR3 totals 13 residues. With 3 bases removed from V and 2 bases from J, the gap between germline ends came to 11 bases. CDR3 residues: CSASQAEAYEQYF. Here the CDR3 DNA reads TGCAGTGCTAGCCAAGCGGAGGCCTACGAGCAGTACTTC.

The chain recombines TRBV5-1 with TRBJ2-1; D is undetermined. Trimming removed 0 bases from V and 3 bases from J, with 13 bases in between. Germline lookup yields CDR1 SGHRS and CDR2 YFSETQ. There are 16 residues in the CDR3. CDR3 sequence reads: CASSLEGVSLYNEQFF. In DNA form, the CDR3 reads TGCGCCAGCAGCTTGGAAGGAGTGTCCCTCTACAATGAGCAGTTCTTC. The variable domain in full, completed from reference TRBV5-1 and TRBJ2-1, reads KAGVTQTPRYLIKTRGQQVTLSCSPISGHRSVSWYQQTPGQGLQFLFEYFSETQRNKGNFPGRFSGRQFSNSRSEMNVSTLELGDSALYLCASSLEGVSLYNEQFFGPGTRLTVL.

The rearrangement joins TRBV6-1 to TRBJ2-1; 8 bases are shared with TRBD2. This CDR3 has 15 residues. V dropped 4 bases and J dropped 8; count of bases not matched to a gene: 10. Germline CDR1 reads MNHNS; CDR2 reads SASEGT. The CDR3 is CASSGYLAGRDEQFF. The CDR3 coding sequence is TGTGCCAGCAGTGGATACCTAGCGGGTCGCGATGAGCAGTTCTTC.

This clonotype has a count of ten or more. This chain links TRBV20-1 with TRBJ2-7; 9 bases agree with TRBD2. The germline gives CDR1 DFQATT, CDR2 SNEGSKA (reference sequence). The CDR3 runs 15 residues. J gave up 5 bases and V 1 base, and 9 bases lay outside the gene matches. CDR3 amino acids: CSARGLAGFSNEQYF. CDR3 nucleotides: TGCAGTGCTAGAGGGCTAGCGGGGTTTTCCAACGAGCAGTACTTC.

There are many counts of this clonotype. The chain joins TRBV20-1 to TRBJ2-7; weak D call: TRBD2 (6 bases). This CDR3 has 13 amino acids. V gave up 5 bases and J gave up 3 bases, with 14 bases separating them. Germline values: CDR1 DFQATT, CDR2 SNEGSKA (reference sequence). The CDR3 region has the DNA TGCAGTGCTTGCAGGAGTAGCGGCTACGAGCAGTACTTC. Its translation: CSACRSSGYEQYF.

This rearrangement joins TRBV7-9 to TRBJ2-7; 12 bases line up with TRBD1. The V gene's germline CDR1 is SEHNR and CDR2 FQNEAQ (reference sequence). The CDR3 loop spans 15 amino acids. The trim removed 5 bases at V and 8 bases at J, leaving 10 bases unmatched. The CDR3 DNA follows: TGTGCCAGCAGCATGGACCGGGACAGGGGGCATCAGCAGTACTTC. Amino acids: CASSMDRDRGHQQYF. The full variable domain, rest sourced from reference TRBV7-9 and TRBJ2-7, is DTGVSQNPRHKITKRGQNVTFRCDPISEHNRLYWYRQTLGQGPEFLTYFQNEAQLEKSRLLSDRFSAERPKGSFSTLEIQRTEQGDSAMYLCASSMDRDRGHQQYFGPGTRLTVT.